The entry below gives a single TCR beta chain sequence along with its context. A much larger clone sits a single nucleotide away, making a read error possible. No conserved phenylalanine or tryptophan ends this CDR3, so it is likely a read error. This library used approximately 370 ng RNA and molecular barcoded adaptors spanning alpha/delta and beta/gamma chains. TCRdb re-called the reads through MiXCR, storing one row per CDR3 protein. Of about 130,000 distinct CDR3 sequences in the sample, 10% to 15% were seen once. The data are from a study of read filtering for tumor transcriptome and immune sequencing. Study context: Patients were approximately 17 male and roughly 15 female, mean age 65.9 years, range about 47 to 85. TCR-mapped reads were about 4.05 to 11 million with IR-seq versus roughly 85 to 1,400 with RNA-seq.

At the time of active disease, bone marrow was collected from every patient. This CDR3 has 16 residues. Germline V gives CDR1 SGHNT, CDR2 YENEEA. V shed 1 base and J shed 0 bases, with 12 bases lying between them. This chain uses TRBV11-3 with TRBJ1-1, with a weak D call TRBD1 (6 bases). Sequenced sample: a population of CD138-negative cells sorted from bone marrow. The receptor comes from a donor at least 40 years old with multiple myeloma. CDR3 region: CASSLGGGSMNTEAFS. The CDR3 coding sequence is TGTGCCAGCAGCTTAGGTGGGGGCAGTATGAACACTGAAGCTTTCTCT.